This T cell receptor (beta chain) came from a study of blood T cell repertoires in COVID-19. Overall study: T cells, B-cell-depleted T cells, or PBMCs supplied cDNA or gDNA.

The method was immunoSEQ multiplex PCR; TCRdb's version includes in-frame clones alone and lacks a portion of them. The sample has tens of thousands of clones; 82% are singletons. V lost 5 bases to trimming and J lost 4 bases, with 11 bases between them. Germline CDR1 is LNHDA and CDR2 is SQIVND (reference sequence). The CDR3 consists of 13 residues. The TCR sequence derives from a woman between 55 and 75 years old with acute or convalescent COVID-19. This chain joins TRBV19 and TRBJ1-1, with a possible D match to TRBD1 (5 bases). Specimen: peripheral blood. As DNA, the CDR3 is TGTGCCAGTAGTGAATACGGGGGCACTGAAGCTTTCTTT. Translation: CASSEYGGTEAFF.